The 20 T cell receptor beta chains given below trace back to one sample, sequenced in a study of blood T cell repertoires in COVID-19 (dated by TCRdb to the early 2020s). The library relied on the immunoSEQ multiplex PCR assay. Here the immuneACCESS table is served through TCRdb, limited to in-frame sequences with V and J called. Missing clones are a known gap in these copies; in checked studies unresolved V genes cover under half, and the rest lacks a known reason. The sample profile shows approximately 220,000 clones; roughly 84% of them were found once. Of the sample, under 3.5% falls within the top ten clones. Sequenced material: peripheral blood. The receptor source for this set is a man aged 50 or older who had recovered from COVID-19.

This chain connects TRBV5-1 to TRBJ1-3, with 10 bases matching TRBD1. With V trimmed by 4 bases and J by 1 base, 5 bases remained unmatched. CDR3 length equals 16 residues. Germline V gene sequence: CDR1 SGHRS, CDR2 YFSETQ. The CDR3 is CASSRTGGYSGNTIYF. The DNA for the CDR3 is TGCGCCAGCAGCCGGACAGGGGGTTATTCTGGAAACACCATATATTTT.

The CDR3, as DNA: TGCGCCAGCAGCTTGGGTGCAACAGACACCGGGGAGCTGTTTTTT. Translation: CASSLGATDTGELFF. This chain connects TRBV5-1 to TRBJ2-2, with D unclear. The CDR3 covers 15 residues. The germline V and J ends were trimmed by 0 bases and 3 bases, with 9 bases remaining between them. Germline V gene data show CDR1 as SGHRS and CDR2 as YFSETQ.

CDR3 DNA sequence: TGCGCCAGCACCGGGACTAGCGGGAGGAGCTACGAGCAGTACTTC. Amino acids: CASTGTSGRSYEQYF. The chain links TRBV10-2 to TRBJ2-7, with TRBD2 identical over 15 bases. The CDR3 has 15 residues. V trimming: 7 bases; J trimming: 3 bases; junction bases outside the gene matches: 4. Per the germline V gene, CDR1 is WSHSY and CDR2 is SAAADI.

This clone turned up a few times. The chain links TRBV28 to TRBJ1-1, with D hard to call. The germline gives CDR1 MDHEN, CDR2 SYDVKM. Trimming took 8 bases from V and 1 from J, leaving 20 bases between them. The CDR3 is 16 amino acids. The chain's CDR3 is CASAPFFERPNTEAFF. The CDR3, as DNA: TGTGCCAGCGCCCCCTTCTTTGAGCGACCGAACACTGAAGCTTTCTTT.

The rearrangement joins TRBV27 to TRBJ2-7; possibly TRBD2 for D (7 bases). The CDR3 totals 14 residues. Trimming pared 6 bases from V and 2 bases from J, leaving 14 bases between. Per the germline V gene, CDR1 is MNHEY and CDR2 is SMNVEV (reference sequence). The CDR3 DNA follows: TGTGCCAGCAGCTCCCGAGGGGGGGCCTACGAGCAGTACTTC. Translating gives CASSSRGGAYEQYF.

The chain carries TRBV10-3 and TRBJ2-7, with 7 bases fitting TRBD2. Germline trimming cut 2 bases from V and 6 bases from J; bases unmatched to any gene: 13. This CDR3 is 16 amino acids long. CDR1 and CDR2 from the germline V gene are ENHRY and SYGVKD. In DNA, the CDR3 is TGTGCCATCAGTGAGACCCAGGGCGGGAGAGGGATCGAGCAGTACTTC. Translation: CAISETQGGRGIEQYF.

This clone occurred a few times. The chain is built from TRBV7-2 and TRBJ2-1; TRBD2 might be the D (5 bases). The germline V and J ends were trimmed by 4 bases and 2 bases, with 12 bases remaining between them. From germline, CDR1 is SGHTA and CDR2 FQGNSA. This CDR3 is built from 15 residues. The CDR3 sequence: CASSSGGSPYNEQFF. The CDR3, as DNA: TGTGCCAGCAGCTCAGGAGGATCCCCCTACAATGAGCAGTTCTTC.

The DNA of the CDR3 is TGTGCCAGCAGTGTCCGGACTTTAGCCAAAAACATTCAGTACTTC. Its translation is CASSVRTLAKNIQYF. This sequence joins TRBV2 and TRBJ2-4, with a weak D call TRBD2 (5 bases). This CDR3 is 15 amino acids long. Trimming took off 4 bases at V and 0 bases at J, with 10 bases between the two ends. Germline assignment: CDR1 SNHLY and CDR2 FYNNEI. Supplemented by reference TRBV2 and TRBJ2-4, the full variable domain reads EPEVTQTPSHQVTQMGQEVILRCVPISNHLYFYWYRQILGQKVEFLVSFYNNEISEKSEIFDDQFSVERPDGSNFTLKIRSTKLEDSAMYFCASSVRTLAKNIQYFGAGTRLSVL.

The CDR3 protein is CASSLGAGRYSGNTIYF. The DNA for the CDR3 is TGTGCCAGCAGCTTAGGGGCAGGGCGATACTCTGGAAACACCATATATTTT. The chain carries TRBV13 and TRBJ1-3; the D gene is possibly TRBD1 (5 bases). Between the trimmed V and J ends, which lost 0 bases and 0 bases, there was a span of 12 bases. The CDR3 sequence is 17 residues long. Looked up from germline, CDR1 is PRHDT and CDR2 is FYEKMQ (reference sequence). The variable domain in full, with the rest retrieved from reference TRBV13 and TRBJ1-3, is AAGVIQSPRHLIKEKRETATLKCYPIPRHDTVYWYQQGPGQDPQFLISFYEKMQSDKGSIPDRFSAQQFSDYHSELNMSSLELGDSALYFCASSLGAGRYSGNTIYFGEGSWLTVV.

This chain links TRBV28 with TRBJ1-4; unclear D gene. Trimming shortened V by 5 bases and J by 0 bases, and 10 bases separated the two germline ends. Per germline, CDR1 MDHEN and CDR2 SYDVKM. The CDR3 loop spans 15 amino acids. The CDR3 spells CASSTSPATNEKLFF. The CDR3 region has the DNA TGTGCCAGCAGTACATCACCAGCAACTAATGAAAAACTGTTTTTT.

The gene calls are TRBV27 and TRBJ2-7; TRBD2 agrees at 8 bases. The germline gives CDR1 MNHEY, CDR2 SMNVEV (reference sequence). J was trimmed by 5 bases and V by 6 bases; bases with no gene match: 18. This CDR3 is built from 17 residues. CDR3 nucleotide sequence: TGTGCCAGCAGCCTCGGGGGGTATAGCGGGAAACGCCACGAGCAGTACTTC. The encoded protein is CASSLGGYSGKRHEQYF.

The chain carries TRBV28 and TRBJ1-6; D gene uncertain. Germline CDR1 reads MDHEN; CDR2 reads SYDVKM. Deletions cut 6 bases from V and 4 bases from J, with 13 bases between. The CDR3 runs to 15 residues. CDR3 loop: CASRSVGSYNSPLHF. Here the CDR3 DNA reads TGTGCCAGCAGGAGCGTAGGGAGTTATAATTCACCCCTCCACTTT.

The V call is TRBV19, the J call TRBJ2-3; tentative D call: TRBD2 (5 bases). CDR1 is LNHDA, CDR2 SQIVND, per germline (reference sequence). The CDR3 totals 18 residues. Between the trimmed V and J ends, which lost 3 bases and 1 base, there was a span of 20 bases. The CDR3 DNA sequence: TGTGCCAGTAGTATGGAGGTCAACGGGGTAAAAGGCACAGATACGCAGTATTTT. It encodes CASSMEVNGVKGTDTQYF.

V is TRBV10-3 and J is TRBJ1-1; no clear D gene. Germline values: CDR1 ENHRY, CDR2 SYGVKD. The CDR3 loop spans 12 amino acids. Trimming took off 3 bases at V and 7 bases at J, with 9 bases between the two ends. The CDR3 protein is CAISERGFEAFF. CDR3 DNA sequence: TGTGCCATCAGTGAAAGAGGATTTGAAGCTTTCTTT.

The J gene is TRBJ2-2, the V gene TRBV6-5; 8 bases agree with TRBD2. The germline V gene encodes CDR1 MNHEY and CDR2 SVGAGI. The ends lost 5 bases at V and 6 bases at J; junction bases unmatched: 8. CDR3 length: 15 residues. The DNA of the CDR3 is TGTGCCAGCAGTCCCCTTGCGGGAGGACCCGGGGAGCTGTTTTTT. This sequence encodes CASSPLAGGPGELFF.

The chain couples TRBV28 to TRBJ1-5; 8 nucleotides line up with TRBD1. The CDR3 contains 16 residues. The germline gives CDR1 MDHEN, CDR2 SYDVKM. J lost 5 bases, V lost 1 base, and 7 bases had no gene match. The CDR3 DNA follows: TGTGCCAGCAGTTTATACAGAGGACAGGGACATCAGCCCCAGCATTTT. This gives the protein CASSLYRGQGHQPQHF.

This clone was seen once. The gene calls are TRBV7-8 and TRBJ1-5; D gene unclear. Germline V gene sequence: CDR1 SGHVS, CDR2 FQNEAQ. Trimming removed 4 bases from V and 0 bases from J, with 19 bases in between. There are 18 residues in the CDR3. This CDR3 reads CASSSGGGITASNQPQHF. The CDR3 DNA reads TGTGCCAGCAGCTCAGGAGGAGGGATTACCGCTAGCAATCAGCCCCAGCATTTT.

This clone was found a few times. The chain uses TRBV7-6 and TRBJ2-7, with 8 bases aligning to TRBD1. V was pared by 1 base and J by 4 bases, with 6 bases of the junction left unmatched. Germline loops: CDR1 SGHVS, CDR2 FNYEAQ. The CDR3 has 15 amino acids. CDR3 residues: CASSLGQGAWYEQYF. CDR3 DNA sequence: TGTGCCAGCAGCTTAGGGCAGGGGGCTTGGTACGAGCAGTACTTC.

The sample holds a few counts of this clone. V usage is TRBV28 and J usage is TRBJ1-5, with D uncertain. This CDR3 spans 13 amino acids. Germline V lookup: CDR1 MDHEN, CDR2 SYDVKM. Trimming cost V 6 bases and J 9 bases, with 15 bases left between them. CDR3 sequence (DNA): TGTGCCAGCAGGCTAACGGAGTTACTGCCCCAGCATTTT. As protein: CASRLTELLPQHF.

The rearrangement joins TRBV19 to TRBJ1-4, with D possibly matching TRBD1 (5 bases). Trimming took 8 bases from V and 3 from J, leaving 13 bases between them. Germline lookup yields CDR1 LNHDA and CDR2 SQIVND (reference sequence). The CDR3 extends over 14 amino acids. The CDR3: CASGAGLANEKLFF. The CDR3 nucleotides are TGTGCCAGTGGTGCGGGGCTGGCTAATGAAAAACTGTTTTTT.